Listed below are T cell receptor beta chains from one sample, sequenced in a study of cytomegalovirus exposure and HLA in healthy donors. Measured with immunoSEQ multiplex PCR; TCRdb has only the in-frame clones, and not every one. The sample lists under 300,000 clones, around 90% occurring once. The sample taken for sequencing was PBMCs. The receptors stem from a woman between 18 and 29 years old in good health and CMV-seronegative. CDR3s include the opening cysteine and the closing phenylalanine or tryptophan. D genes are given only for firm matches.

d_call j_call v_call cdr3_aa cdr3_nt
NA TRBJ1-5 TRBV15 CATSRDRVSNQPQHF TGTGCCACCAGCAGAGACAGGGTCAGCAATCAGCCCCAGCATTTT
NA TRBJ1-2 TRBV9 CASSVEGQGAHGYTF TGTGCCAGCAGCGTAGAAGGACAAGGGGCTCATGGCTACACCTTC
NA TRBJ2-3 TRBV4-3 CASSPLGAGPPDTQYF TGCGCCAGCAGCCCCTTGGGAGCGGGCCCTCCAGATACGCAGTATTTT
TRBD1 TRBJ1-5 TRBV2 CASMSGQLSNQPQHF TGTGCCAGCATGTCGGGACAGCTTAGCAATCAGCCCCAGCATTTT
NA TRBJ1-6 TRBV6-1 CASSGKWQGMNSPLHF TGTGCCAGCAGTGGTAAGTGGCAGGGGATGAATTCACCCCTCCACTTT
NA TRBJ2-2 TRBV5-6 CASSPGPGELFF TGTGCCAGCAGCCCAGGCCCCGGGGAGCTGTTTTTT
TRBD2 TRBJ2-1 TRBV5-1 CASSYGTSAYNEQFF TGCGCCAGCAGCTACGGGACTAGCGCATACAATGAGCAGTTCTTC
TRBD1 TRBJ1-1 TRBV6-5 CASSWTGGYTEAFF TGTGCCAGCAGTTGGACAGGGGGCTATACTGAAGCTTTCTTT
TRBD2 TRBJ2-3 TRBV28 CASSSPGLTLTDTQYF TGTGCCAGCAGTTCCCCGGGACTAACCCTCACAGATACGCAGTATTTT
NA TRBJ1-6 TRBV7-2 CASSPRMDSPLHF TGTGCCAGCAGCCCGAGGATGGATTCACCCCTCCACTTT
NA TRBJ2-5 TRBV19 CASSRTAFQETQYF TGTGCCAGTAGTCGGACAGCTTTCCAAGAGACCCAGTACTTC
NA TRBJ2-1 TRBV9 CASSPRPESYNEQFF TGTGCCAGCAGCCCTCGACCGGAGTCCTACAATGAGCAGTTCTTC
NA TRBJ1-2 TRBV4-1 CASSQVFFFRQADNYGYTF TGCGCCAGCAGCCAAGTATTTTTTTTTAGACAGGCGGATAACTATGGCTACACCTTC